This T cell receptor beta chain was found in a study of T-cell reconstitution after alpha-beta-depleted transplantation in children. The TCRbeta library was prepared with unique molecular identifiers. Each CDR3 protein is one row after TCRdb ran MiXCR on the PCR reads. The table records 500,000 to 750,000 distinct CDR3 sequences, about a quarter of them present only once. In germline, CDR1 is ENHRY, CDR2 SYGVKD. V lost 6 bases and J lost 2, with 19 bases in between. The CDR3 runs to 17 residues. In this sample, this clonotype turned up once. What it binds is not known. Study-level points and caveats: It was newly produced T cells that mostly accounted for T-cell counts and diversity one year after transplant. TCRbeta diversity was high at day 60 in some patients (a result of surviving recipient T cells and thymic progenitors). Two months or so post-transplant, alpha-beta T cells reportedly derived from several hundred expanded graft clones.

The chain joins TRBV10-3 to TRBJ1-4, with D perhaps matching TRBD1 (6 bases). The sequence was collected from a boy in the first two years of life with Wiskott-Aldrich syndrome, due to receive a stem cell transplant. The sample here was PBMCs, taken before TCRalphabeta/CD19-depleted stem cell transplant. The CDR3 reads CAISAGQGPGTNEKLFF. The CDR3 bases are TGTGCCATCAGCGCCGGGCAGGGGCCGGGTACTAATGAAAAACTGTTTTTT.